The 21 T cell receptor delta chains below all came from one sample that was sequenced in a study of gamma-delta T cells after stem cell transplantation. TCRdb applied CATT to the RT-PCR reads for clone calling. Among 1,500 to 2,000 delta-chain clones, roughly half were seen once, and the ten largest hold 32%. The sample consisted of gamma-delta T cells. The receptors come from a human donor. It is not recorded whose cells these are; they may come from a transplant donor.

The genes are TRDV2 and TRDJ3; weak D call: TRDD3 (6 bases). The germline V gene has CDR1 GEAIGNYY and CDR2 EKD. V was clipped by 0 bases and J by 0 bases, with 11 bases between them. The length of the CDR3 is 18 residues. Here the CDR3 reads CACDTVGASSWDTRQMFF. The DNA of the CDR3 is TGTGCCTGTGACACCGTGGGGGCTAGCTCCTGGGACACCCGACAGATGTTTTTC.

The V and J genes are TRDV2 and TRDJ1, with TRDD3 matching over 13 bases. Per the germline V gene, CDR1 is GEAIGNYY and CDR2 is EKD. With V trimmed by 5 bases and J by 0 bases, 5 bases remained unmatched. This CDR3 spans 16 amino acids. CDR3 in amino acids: CACGTLGDTDTDKLIF. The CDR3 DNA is TGTGCCTGTGGCACACTGGGGGATACGGACACCGATAAACTCATCTTT.

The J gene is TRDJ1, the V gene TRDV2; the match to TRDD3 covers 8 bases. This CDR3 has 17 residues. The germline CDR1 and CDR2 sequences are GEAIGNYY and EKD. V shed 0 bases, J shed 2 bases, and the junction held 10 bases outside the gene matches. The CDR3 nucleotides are TGTGCCTGTGACACCTTGGAAGGGGGATATACGACCGATAAACTCATCTTT. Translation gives CACDTLEGGYTTDKLIF.

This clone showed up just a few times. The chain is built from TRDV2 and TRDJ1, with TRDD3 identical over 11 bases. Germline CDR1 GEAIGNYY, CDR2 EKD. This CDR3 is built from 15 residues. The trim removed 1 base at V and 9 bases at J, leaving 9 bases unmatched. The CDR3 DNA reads TGTGCCTGTGACACGCTGGGGGATACTGAGGGAGAACTCATCTTT. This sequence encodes CACDTLGDTEGELIF.

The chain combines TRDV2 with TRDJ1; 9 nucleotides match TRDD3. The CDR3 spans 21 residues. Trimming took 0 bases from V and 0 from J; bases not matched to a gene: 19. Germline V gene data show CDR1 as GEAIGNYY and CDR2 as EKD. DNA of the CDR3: TGTGCCTGTGACACCGTTTACTGGGGGACGAACGCTGATAAGTACACCGATAAACTCATCTTT. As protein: CACDTVYWGTNADKYTDKLIF.

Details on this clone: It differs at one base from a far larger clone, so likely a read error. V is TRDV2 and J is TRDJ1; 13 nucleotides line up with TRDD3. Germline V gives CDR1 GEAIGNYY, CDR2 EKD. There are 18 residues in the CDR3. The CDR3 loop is CACDPLLGDTLPKDRLIF. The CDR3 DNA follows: TGTGCCTGTGACCCTTTACTGGGGGATACGCTTCCGAAAGATAGACTCATCTTT.

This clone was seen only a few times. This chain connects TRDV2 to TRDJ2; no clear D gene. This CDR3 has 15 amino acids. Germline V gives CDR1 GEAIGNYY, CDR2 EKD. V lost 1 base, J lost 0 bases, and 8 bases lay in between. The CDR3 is CACDTLESLTAQLFF. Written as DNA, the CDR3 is TGTGCCTGTGACACGCTGGAATCTTTGACAGCACAACTCTTCTTT.

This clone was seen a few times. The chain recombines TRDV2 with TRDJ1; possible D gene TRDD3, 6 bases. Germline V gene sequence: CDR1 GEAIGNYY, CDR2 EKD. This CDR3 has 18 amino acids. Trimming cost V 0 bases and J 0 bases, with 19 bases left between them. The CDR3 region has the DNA TGTGCCTGTGACACCCTTTTACTTGGGGATTCGTACACCGATAAACTCATCTTT. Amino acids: CACDTLLLGDSYTDKLIF.

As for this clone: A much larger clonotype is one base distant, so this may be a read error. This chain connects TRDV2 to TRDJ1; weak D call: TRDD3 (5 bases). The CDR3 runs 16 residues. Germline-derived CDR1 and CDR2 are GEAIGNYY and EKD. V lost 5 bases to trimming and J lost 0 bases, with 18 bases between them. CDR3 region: CACGILGLSYTDKLIF. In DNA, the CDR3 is TGTGCCTGTGGCATCTTGGGGCTATCGTACACCGATAAACTCATCTTT.

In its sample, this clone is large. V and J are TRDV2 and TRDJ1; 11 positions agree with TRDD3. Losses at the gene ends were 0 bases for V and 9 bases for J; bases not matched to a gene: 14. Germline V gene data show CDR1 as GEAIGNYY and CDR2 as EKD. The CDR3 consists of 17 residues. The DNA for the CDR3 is TGTGCCTGTGACACCGTAGCCCCTCTACTGGGGGATAATGAACTCATCTTT. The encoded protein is CACDTVAPLLGDNELIF.

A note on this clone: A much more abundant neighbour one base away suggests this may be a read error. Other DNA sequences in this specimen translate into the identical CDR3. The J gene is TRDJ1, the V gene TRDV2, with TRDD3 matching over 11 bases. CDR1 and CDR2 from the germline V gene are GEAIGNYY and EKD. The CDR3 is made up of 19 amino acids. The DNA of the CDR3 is TGTGCCTGCGACACCGTCAATGCTGGGGGATACCAGTACACCGATAAACTCATCTTT. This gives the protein CACDTVNAGGYQYTDKLIF.

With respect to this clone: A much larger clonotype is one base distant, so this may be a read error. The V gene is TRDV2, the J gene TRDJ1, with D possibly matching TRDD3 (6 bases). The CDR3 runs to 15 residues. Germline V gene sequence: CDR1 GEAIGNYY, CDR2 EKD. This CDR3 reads CACDTLGIDTDELIF. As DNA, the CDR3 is TGTGCCTGTGACACCCTGGGGATCGACACCGATGAACTCATCTTT.

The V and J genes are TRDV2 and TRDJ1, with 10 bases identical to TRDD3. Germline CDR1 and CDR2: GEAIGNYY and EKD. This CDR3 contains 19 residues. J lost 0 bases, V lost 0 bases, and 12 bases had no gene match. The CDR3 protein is CACDTVPVLGDQYTDKLIF. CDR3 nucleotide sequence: TGTGCCTGTGACACCGTCCCGGTACTGGGGGATCAGTACACCGATAAACTCATCTTT.

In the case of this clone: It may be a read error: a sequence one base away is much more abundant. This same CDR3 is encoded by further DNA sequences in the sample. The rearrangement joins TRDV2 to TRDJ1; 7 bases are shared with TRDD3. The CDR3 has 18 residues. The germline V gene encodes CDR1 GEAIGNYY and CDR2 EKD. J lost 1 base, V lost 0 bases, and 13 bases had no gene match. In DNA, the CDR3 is TGTGCCTGTGACACCGTGGCGGGCGGGGGATTAGCCACCGATAAACTCATCTTT. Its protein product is CACDTVAGGGLATDKLIF.

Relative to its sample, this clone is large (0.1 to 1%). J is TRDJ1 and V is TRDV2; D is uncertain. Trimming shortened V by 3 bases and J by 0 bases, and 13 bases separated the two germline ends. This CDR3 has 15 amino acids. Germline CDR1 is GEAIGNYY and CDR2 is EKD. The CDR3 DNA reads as TGTGCCTGTGACCCCCTCCAACTGTACACCGATAAACTCATCTTT. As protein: CACDPLQLYTDKLIF.

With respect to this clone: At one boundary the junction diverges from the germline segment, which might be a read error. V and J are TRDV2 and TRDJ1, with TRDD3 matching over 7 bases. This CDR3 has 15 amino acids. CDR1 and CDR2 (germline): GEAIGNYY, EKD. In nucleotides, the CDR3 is TGTGCCCGTGACACGCTGGGGGGTTACACCGATAAACTCATCTTT. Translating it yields CARDTLGGYTDKLIF.

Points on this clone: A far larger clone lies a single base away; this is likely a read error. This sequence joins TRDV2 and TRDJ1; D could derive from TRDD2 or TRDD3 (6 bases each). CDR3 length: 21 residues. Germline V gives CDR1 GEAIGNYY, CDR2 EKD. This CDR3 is CACDSVNPTLGQIWGTDKPIF. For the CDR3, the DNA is TGTGCCTGTGACTCCGTTAATCCTACACTGGGCCAAATTTGGGGAACCGATAAACCCATCTTT.

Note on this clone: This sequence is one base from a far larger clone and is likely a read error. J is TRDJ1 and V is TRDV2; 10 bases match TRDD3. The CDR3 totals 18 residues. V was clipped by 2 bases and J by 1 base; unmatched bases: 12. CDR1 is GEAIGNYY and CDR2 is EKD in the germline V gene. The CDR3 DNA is TGTGCCTGTGACAGACTGGGGGATGTCGGGGGGTGCACCGATAAACTCATCTTT. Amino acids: CACDRLGDVGGCTDKLIF.

Here the CDR3 reads CACDTLGDTQDTDKLIF. In DNA form, the CDR3 reads TGTGCCTGTGACACACTGGGGGATACCCAGGACACCGATAAACTCATCTTT. V and J are TRDV2 and TRDJ1; 12 bases map to TRDD3. The V segment lost 1 base and the J segment 0 bases; nucleotides outside the gene matches: 5. Germline CDR1 reads GEAIGNYY; CDR2 reads EKD. The CDR3 sequence is 17 residues long.

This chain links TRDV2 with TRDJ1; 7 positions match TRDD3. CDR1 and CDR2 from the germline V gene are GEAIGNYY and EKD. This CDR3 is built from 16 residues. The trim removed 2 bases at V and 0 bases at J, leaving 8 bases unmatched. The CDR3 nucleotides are TGTGCCTGTGACATCCTGGGGGGGACCCACACCGATAAACTCATCTTT. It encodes CACDILGGTHTDKLIF.

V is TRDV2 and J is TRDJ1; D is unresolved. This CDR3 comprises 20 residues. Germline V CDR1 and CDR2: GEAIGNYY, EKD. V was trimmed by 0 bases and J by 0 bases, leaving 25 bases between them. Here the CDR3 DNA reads TGTGCCTGTGACACCGTTAGTAGCGGACCTCAAGCGGGGTACACCGATAAACTCATCTTT. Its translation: CACDTVSSGPQAGYTDKLIF.